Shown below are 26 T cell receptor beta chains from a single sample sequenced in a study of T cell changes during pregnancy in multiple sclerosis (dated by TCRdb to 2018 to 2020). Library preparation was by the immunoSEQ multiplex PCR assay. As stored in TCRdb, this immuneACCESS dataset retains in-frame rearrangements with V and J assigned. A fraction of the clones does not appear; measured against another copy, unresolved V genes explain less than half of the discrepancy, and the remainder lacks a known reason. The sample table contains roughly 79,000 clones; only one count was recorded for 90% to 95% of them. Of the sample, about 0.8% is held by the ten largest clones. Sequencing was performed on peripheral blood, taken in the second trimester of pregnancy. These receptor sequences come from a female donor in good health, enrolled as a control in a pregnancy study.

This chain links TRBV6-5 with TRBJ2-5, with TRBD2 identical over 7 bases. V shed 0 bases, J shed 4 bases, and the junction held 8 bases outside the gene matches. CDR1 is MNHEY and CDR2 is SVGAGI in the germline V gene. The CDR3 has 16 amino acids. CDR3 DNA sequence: TGTGCCAGCAGTTACTCGGGCGGGGGACCCGGAGAGACCCAGTACTTC. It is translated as CASSYSGGGPGETQYF.

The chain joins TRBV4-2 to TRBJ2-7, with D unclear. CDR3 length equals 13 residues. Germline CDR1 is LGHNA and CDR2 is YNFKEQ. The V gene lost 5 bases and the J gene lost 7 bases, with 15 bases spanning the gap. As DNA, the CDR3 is TGTGCCAGCAGCGCTGGTCCAGCGACTGAGCAGTACTTC. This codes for CASSAGPATEQYF.

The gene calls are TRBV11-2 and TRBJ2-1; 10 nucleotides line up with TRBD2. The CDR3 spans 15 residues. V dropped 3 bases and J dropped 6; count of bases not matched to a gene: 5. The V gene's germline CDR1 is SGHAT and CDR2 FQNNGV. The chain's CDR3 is CASSFRTSGFNEQFF. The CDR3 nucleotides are TGTGCCAGCAGCTTCCGGACTAGCGGCTTCAATGAGCAGTTCTTC.

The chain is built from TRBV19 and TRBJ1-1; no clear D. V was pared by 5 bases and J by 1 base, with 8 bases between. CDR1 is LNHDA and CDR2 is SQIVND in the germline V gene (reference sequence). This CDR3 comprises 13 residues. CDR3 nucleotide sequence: TGTGCCAGTAGTGCTGCGAGGAACACTGAAGCTTTCTTT. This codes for CASSAARNTEAFF.

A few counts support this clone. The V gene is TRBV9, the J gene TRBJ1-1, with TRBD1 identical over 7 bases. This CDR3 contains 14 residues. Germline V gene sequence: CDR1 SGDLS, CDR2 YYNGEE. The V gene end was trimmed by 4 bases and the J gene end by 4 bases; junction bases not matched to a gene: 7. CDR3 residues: CASSTGTVPTEAFF. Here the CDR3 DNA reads TGTGCCAGCAGCACCGGGACAGTCCCCACTGAAGCTTTCTTT.

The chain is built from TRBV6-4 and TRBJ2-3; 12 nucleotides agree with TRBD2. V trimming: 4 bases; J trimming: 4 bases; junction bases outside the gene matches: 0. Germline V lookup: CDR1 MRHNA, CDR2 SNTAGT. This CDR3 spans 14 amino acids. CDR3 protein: CASSASGGADTQYF. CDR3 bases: TGTGCCAGCAGTGCTAGCGGGGGGGCAGATACGCAGTATTTT.

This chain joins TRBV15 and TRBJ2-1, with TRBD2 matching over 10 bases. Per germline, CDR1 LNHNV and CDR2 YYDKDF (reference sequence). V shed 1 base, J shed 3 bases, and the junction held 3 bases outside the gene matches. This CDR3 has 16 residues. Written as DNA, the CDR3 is TGTGCCACCAGCAGAGGCACTAGCGGGATCTACAATGAGCAGTTCTTC. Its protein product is CATSRGTSGIYNEQFF. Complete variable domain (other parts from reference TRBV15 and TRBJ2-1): DAMVIQNPRYQVTQFGKPVTLSCSQTLNHNVMYWYQQKSSQAPKLLFHYYDKDFNNEADTPDNFQSRRPNTSFCFLDIRSPGLGDTAMYLCATSRGTSGIYNEQFFGPGTRLTVL.

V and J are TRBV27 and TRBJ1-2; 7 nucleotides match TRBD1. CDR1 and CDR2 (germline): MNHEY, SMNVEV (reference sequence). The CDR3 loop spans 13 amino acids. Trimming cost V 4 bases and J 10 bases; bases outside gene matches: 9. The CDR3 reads CASSSTTGQDYTF. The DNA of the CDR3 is TGTGCCAGCAGTTCCACTACCGGACAGGACTACACCTTC.

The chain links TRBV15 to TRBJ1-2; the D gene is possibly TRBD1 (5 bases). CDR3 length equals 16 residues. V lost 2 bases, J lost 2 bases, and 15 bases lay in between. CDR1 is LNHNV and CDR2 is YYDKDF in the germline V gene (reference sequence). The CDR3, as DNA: TGTGCCACCAGCAGACCACGACAGCTCATCAACTATGGCTACACCTTC. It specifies CATSRPRQLINYGYTF.

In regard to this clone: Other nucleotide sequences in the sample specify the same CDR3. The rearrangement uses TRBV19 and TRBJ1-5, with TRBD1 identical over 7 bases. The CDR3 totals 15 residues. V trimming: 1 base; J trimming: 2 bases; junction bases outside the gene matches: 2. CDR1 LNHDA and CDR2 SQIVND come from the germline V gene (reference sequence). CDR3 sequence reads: CASSIGQGGNQPQHF. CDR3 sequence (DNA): TGTGCCAGTAGTATAGGACAGGGAGGCAATCAGCCCCAGCATTTT.

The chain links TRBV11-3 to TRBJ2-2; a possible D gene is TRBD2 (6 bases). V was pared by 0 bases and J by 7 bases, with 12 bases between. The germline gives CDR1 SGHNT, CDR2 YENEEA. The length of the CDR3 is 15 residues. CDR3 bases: TGTGCCAGCAGCTTAGACGGACTAACCGTCGGGGAGCTGTTTTTT. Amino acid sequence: CASSLDGLTVGELFF.

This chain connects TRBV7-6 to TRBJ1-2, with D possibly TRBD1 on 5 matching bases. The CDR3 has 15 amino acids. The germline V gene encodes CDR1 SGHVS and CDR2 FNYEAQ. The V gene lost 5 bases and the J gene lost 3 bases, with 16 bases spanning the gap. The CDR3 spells CASSPGRGRDYGYTF. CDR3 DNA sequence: TGTGCCAGCAGCCCAGGGCGGGGGAGGGACTATGGCTACACCTTC.

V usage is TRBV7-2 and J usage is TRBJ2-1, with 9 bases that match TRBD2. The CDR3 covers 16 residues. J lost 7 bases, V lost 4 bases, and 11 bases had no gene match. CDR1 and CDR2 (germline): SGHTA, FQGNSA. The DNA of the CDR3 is TGTGCCAGCAGCTCCCCCCCTAGCGGGGACAAGAATGAGCAGTTCTTC. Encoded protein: CASSSPPSGDKNEQFF.

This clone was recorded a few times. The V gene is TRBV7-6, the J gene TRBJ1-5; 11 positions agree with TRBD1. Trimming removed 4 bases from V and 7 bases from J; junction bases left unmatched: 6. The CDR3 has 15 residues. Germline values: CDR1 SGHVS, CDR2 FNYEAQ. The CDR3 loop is CASSWGTGGGQPQHF. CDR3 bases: TGTGCCAGCAGCTGGGGGACAGGGGGAGGGCAGCCCCAGCATTTT. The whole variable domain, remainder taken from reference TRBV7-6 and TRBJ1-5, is GAGVSQSPRYKVTKRGQDVALRCDPISGHVSLYWYRQALGQGPEFLTYFNYEAQQDKSGLPNDRFSAERPEGSISTLTIQRTEQRDSAMYRCASSWGTGGGQPQHFGDGTRLSIL.

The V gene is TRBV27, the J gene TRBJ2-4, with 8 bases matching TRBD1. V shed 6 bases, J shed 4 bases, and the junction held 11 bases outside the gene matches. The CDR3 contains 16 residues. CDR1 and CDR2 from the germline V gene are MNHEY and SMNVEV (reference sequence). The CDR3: CASSIIRGQGKNIQYF. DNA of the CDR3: TGTGCCAGCAGCATCATCAGGGGGCAAGGGAAAAACATTCAGTACTTC.

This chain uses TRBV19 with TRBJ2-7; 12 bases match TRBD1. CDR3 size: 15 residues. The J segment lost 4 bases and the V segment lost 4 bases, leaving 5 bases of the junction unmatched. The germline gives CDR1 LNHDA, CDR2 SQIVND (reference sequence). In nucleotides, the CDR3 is TGTGCCAGTAGTAAGGGACAGGGGGCTTGGTACGAGCAGTACTTC. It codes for CASSKGQGAWYEQYF.

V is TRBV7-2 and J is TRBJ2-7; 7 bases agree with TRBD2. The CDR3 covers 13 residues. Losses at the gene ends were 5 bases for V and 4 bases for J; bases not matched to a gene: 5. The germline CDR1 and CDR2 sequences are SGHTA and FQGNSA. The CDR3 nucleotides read TGTGCCAGCAGCCACCTAGCGGATTACGAGCAGTACTTC. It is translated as CASSHLADYEQYF. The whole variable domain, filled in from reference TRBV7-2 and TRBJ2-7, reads GAGVSQSPSNKVTEKGKDVELRCDPISGHTALYWYRQSLGQGLEFLIYFQGNSAPDKSGLPSDRFSAERTGGSVSTLTIQRTQQEDSAVYLCASSHLADYEQYFGPGTRLTVT.

The CDR3 loop is CASSQGDRGLTGELFF. The DNA for the CDR3 is TGCGCCAGCAGCCAGGGGGACAGGGGGCTAACCGGGGAGCTGTTTTTT. This chain joins TRBV4-3 and TRBJ2-2, with TRBD1 matching 12 bases. The germline gives CDR1 LGHNA, CDR2 YSLEER. The V and J ends lost 3 bases and 5 bases, in that order; junction bases with no gene match: 4. The CDR3 extends over 16 amino acids.

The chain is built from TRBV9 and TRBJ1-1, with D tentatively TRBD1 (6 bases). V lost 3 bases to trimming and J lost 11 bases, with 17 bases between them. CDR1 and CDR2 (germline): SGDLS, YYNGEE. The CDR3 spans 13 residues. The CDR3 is CASSETSGAGAFF. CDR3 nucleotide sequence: TGTGCCAGCAGCGAGACCTCAGGGGCCGGTGCTTTCTTT.

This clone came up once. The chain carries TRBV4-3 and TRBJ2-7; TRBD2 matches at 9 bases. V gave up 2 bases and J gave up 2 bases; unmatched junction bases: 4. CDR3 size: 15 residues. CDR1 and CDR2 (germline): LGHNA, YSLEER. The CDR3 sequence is CASSQRAGGTYEQYF. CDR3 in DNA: TGCGCCAGCAGCCAACGAGCGGGGGGAACCTACGAGCAGTACTTC.

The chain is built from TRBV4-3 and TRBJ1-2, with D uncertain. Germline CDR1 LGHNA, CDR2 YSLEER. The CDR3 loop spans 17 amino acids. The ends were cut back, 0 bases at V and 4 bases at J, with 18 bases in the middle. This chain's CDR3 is CASSQDHRSEGRYGYTF. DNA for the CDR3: TGCGCCAGCAGCCAAGATCATCGGAGCGAGGGCCGCTATGGCTACACCTTC.

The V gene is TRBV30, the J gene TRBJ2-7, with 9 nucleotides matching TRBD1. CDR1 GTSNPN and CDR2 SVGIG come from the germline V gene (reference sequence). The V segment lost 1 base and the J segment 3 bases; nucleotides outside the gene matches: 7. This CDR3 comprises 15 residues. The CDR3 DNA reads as TGTGCCTGGAGTGCGGGACAGGGAGAATTCTACGAGCAGTACTTC. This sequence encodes CAWSAGQGEFYEQYF.

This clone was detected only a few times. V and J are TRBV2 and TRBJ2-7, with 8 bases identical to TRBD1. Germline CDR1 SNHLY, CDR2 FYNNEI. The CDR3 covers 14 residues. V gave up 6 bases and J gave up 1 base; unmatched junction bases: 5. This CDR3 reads CASRDRTGSYEQYF. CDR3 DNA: TGTGCCAGCAGGGACCGGACAGGGTCCTACGAGCAGTACTTC.

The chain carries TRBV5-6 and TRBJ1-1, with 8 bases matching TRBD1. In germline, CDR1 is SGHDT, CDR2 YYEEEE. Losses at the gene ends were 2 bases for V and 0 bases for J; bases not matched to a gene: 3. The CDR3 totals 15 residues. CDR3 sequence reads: CASSFGTGMNTEAFF. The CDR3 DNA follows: TGTGCCAGCAGCTTCGGGACAGGAATGAACACTGAAGCTTTCTTT.

CDR3 DNA sequence: TGTGCCAGCAGTTACTTAGGACAGTCCGCTGCGTACGAGCAGTACTTC. It encodes CASSYLGQSAAYEQYF. The chain employs TRBV6-5 and TRBJ2-7; tentatively, D is TRBD1 (6 bases). This CDR3 contains 16 residues. Trimming took off 1 base at V and 4 bases at J, with 17 bases between the two ends. Germline CDR1 reads MNHEY; CDR2 reads SVGAGI.

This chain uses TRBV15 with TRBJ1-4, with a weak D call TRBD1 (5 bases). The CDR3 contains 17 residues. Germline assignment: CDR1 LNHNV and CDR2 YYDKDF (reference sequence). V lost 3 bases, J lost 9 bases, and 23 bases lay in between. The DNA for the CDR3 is TGTGCCACCAGCAGTTCGTCTGGGGGTCCCGGGAGACAAAAACTGTTTTTT. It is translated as CATSSSSGGPGRQKLFF.